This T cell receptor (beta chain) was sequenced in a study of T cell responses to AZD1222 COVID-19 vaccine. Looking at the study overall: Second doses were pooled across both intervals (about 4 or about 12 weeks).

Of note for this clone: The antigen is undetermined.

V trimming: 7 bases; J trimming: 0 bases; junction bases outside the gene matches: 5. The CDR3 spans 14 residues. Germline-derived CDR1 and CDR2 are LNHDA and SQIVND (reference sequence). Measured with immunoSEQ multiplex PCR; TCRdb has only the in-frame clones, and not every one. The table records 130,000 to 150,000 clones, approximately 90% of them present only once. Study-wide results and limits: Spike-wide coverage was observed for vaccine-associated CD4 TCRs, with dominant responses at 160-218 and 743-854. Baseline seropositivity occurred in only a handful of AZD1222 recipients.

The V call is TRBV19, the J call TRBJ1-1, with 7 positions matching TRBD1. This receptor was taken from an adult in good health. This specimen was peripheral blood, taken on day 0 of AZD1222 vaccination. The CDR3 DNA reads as TGTGCCAGTACCTTGGGACAGTTGAACACTGAAGCTTTCTTT. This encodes CASTLGQLNTEAFF. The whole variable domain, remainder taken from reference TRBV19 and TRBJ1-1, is DGGITQSPKYLFRKEGQNVTLSCEQNLNHDAMYWYRQDPGQGLRLIYYSQIVNDFQKGDIAEGYSVSREKKESFPLTVTSAQKNPTAFYLCASTLGQLNTEAFFGQGTRLTVV.